One and the same sample provided the 23 T cell receptor beta chains below, sequenced in a study of OX40 agonist ivuxolimab in advanced cancers. Data came from immunoSEQ multiplex PCR; TCRdb stores just in-frame clones and leaves some out. The sample consists of tens of thousands of clones, around 87% of them appearing once. This specimen consisted of CD4+ or CD8+ T cells sorted from blood, obtained in a trial of the OX40 agonist ivuxolimab. The receptors shown here come from an adult with an advanced solid tumor such as melanoma, head and neck, liver or kidney cancer.

The gene calls are TRBV10-3 and TRBJ1-3, with D possibly TRBD1 on 6 matching bases. The V end was cut by 3 bases, the J end by 6 bases, with 12 bases between. Germline V lookup: CDR1 ENHRY, CDR2 SYGVKD. The CDR3 length is 14 residues. CDR3 in DNA: TGTGCCATCAGTGACCCGGGACACAAAAACACCATATATTTT. This sequence encodes CAISDPGHKNTIYF.

The chain links TRBV4-3 to TRBJ2-5; TRBD1 matches 8 bases. Germline values: CDR1 LGHNA, CDR2 YSLEER. CDR3 length equals 15 residues. Germline trimming cut 0 bases from V and 3 bases from J; bases unmatched to any gene: 3. CDR3 amino acids: CASSQDPGGKETQYF. The CDR3 DNA follows: TGCGCCAGCAGCCAAGATCCAGGGGGCAAAGAGACCCAGTACTTC.

This clone appeared once. J is TRBJ2-1 and V is TRBV15; 10 bases line up with TRBD2. The CDR3 loop spans 15 amino acids. Germline V gene lookup returns CDR1 LNHNV and CDR2 YYDKDF (reference sequence). Germline trimming cut 5 bases from V and 4 bases from J; bases unmatched to any gene: 5. As DNA, the CDR3 is TGTGCCACCAGCGGGGGGACTAGCGAGTACAATGAGCAGTTCTTC. Amino acids: CATSGGTSEYNEQFF.

This chain uses TRBV27 with TRBJ1-5; TRBD1 matches 12 bases. The junction had 7 bases not matched to a gene; V was cut back by 8 bases and J by 2 bases. CDR3 length: 16 residues. Germline CDR1 MNHEY, CDR2 SMNVEV (reference sequence). The DNA of the CDR3 is TGTGCCAGCGGGGGACAGGGGGCAATTGGCAATCAGCCCCAGCATTTT. It is translated as CASGGQGAIGNQPQHF.

This clone was seen a single time. The V and J genes are TRBV10-2 and TRBJ2-1; 7 nucleotides match TRBD2. CDR3 length: 14 amino acids. The trim removed 4 bases at V and 6 bases at J, leaving 6 bases unmatched. The V gene's germline CDR1 is WSHSY and CDR2 SAAADI. CDR3 DNA sequence: TGCGCCAGCAGTGCCTTGACTAGCAGCAATGAGCAGTTCTTC. The encoded protein is CASSALTSSNEQFF.

The V and J genes are TRBV29-1 and TRBJ2-2; TRBD2 matches at 15 bases. The CDR3 sequence is 17 residues long. Germline lookup yields CDR1 SQVTM and CDR2 ANQGSEA. Germline trimming cut 7 bases from V and 5 bases from J; bases unmatched to any gene: 11. DNA of the CDR3: TGCAGCGCTGGACTAGCGGGGGGGACTTTCCGGACCGGGGAGCTGTTTTTT. The encoded protein is CSAGLAGGTFRTGELFF.

This clone occurred a few times. This rearrangement joins TRBV19 to TRBJ2-7; TRBD2 matches 12 bases. The junction had 14 bases not matched to a gene; V was cut back by 7 bases and J by 7 bases. The CDR3 spans 16 residues. Germline CDR1 is LNHDA and CDR2 is SQIVND (reference sequence). Here the CDR3 reads CASTVASGRAIGEQYF. CDR3 sequence (DNA): TGTGCCAGTACGGTGGCTAGCGGGAGGGCGATCGGGGAGCAGTACTTC.

The V and J genes are TRBV4-2 and TRBJ2-7, with D possibly being TRBD2 (5 bases). CDR1 is LGHNA and CDR2 is YNFKEQ in the germline V gene. This CDR3 region has 16 residues. The V gene lost 0 bases and the J gene lost 1 base, with 13 bases spanning the gap. The CDR3 loop is CASSQDPGIGSYEQYF. The CDR3 DNA reads as TGTGCCAGCAGCCAAGATCCGGGGATCGGATCCTACGAGCAGTACTTC.

The chain carries TRBV11-3 and TRBJ2-1; tentative D call: TRBD2 (5 bases). CDR1 is SGHNT and CDR2 is YENEEA in the germline V gene. Trimming stripped 3 bases from V and 4 bases from J, with 13 bases between. CDR3 size: 15 residues. CDR3 in amino acids: CASSFGGSGYNEQFF. In DNA form, the CDR3 reads TGTGCCAGCAGCTTCGGTGGGAGCGGTTACAATGAGCAGTTCTTC.

The DNA of the CDR3 is TGTGCCAGCAGCACTCGGGACAGCGGCACAGATACGCAGTATTTT. Translation: CASSTRDSGTDTQYF. This chain connects TRBV11-3 to TRBJ2-3; 7 bases are a match to TRBD1. J was trimmed by 1 base and V by 5 bases; bases with no gene match: 6. This CDR3 is built from 15 residues. CDR1 is SGHNT, CDR2 YENEEA, per germline.

The chain recombines TRBV9 with TRBJ1-5; TRBD1 matches 7 bases. The CDR3 loop spans 15 amino acids. Germline V CDR1 and CDR2: SGDLS, YYNGEE. Trimming removed 4 bases from V and 4 bases from J; junction bases left unmatched: 8. The CDR3 here is CASSPEGQFNQPQHF. CDR3 coding DNA: TGTGCCAGCAGCCCAGAGGGACAGTTTAATCAGCCCCAGCATTTT. The full variable domain, completed using reference TRBV9 and TRBJ1-5, is DSGVTQTPKHLITATGQRVTLRCSPRSGDLSVYWYQQSLDQGLQFLIQYYNGEERAKGNILERFSAQQFPDLHSELNLSSLELGDSALYFCASSPEGQFNQPQHFGDGTRLSIL.

The chain is built from TRBV4-3 and TRBJ1-1; 8 bases align to TRBD1. CDR3 length: 15 amino acids. Looked up from germline, CDR1 is LGHNA and CDR2 is YSLEER. The V gene end was trimmed by 3 bases and the J gene end by 6 bases; junction bases not matched to a gene: 9. For the CDR3, the DNA is TGCGCCAGCAGCCAGCTACAGGGGGTTAATTCTGAAGCTTTCTTT. Residues: CASSQLQGVNSEAFF.

The chain uses TRBV27 and TRBJ1-5; 7 bases agree with TRBD1. The germline CDR1 and CDR2 sequences are MNHEY and SMNVEV (reference sequence). Losses at the gene ends were 6 bases for V and 1 base for J; bases not matched to a gene: 6. CDR3 length: 15 residues. This CDR3 reads CASRVTGESNQPQHF. The CDR3 region has the DNA TGTGCCAGCAGAGTCACAGGGGAGAGCAATCAGCCCCAGCATTTT.

This chain connects TRBV9 to TRBJ1-5; D perhaps matches TRBD1 (6 bases). Germline-derived CDR1 and CDR2 are SGDLS and YYNGEE. Deletions cut 3 bases from V and 7 bases from J, with 8 bases between. This CDR3 is 12 amino acids long. The CDR3 coding sequence is TGTGCCAGCAGCGAGGGGGGGCAGCCCCAGCATTTT. The encoded protein is CASSEGGQPQHF.

The V gene is TRBV7-3, the J gene TRBJ1-6; D call uncertain. This CDR3 has 16 amino acids. V was shortened by 3 bases and J by 3 bases, with 12 bases between the two germline ends. Germline V gives CDR1 SGHTA, CDR2 FQGTGA. Here the CDR3 DNA reads TGTGCCAGCAGCTTCAACGGCCGGGACTATAATTCACCCCTCCACTTT. It translates to CASSFNGRDYNSPLHF.

The chain joins TRBV6-1 to TRBJ2-2; 8 bases are shared with TRBD1. Germline CDR1 reads MNHNS; CDR2 reads SASEGT. J was trimmed by 6 bases and V by 1 base; bases with no gene match: 10. CDR3 length: 17 residues. The CDR3 region is CASSEVFWTGSAGELFF. The DNA of the CDR3 is TGTGCCAGCAGTGAAGTCTTTTGGACAGGGAGTGCCGGGGAGCTGTTTTTT.

The genes are TRBV27 and TRBJ2-7; D unresolved. CDR1 is MNHEY, CDR2 SMNVEV, per germline (reference sequence). The CDR3 has 13 residues. Trimming shortened V by 2 bases and J by 0 bases, and 5 bases separated the two germline ends. The CDR3 DNA follows: TGTGCCAGCAGTTTACGGGTCTCCTACGAGCAGTACTTC. Translation: CASSLRVSYEQYF.

The chain uses TRBV9 and TRBJ2-7; 7 nucleotides agree with TRBD1. The germline V gene has CDR1 SGDLS and CDR2 YYNGEE. The CDR3 length is 14 residues. V gave up 0 bases and J gave up 2 bases; unmatched junction bases: 2. The CDR3 protein is CASSVGDSTYEQYF. The CDR3 nucleotides are TGTGCCAGCAGCGTAGGGGACAGCACCTACGAGCAGTACTTC. The whole variable domain, filled in from reference TRBV9 and TRBJ2-7, reads DSGVTQTPKHLITATGQRVTLRCSPRSGDLSVYWYQQSLDQGLQFLIQYYNGEERAKGNILERFSAQQFPDLHSELNLSSLELGDSALYFCASSVGDSTYEQYFGPGTRLTVT.

The chain has TRBV6-1 and TRBJ2-1; 7 nucleotides agree with TRBD2. The V and J ends lost 11 bases and 2 bases, in that order; junction bases with no gene match: 6. The CDR3 runs 13 residues. Germline CDR1 and CDR2: MNHNS and SASEGT. The CDR3 coding sequence is TGTGCCGGTTCTAGCGGAACCTACAATGAGCAGTTCTTC. Its protein product is CAGSSGTYNEQFF.

The chain couples TRBV27 to TRBJ2-1; D is undetermined. The V end was cut by 4 bases, the J end by 10 bases, with 8 bases between. This CDR3 has 11 amino acids. Germline V gene data show CDR1 as MNHEY and CDR2 as SMNVEV (reference sequence). This CDR3 is CASSYSKEQFF. The CDR3 DNA is TGTGCCAGCAGTTATTCGAAGGAGCAGTTCTTC.

The chain is built from TRBV7-9 and TRBJ1-1; weak D call: TRBD1 (5 bases). Deletions cut 2 bases from V and 4 bases from J, with 20 bases between. In germline, CDR1 is SEHNR, CDR2 FQNEAQ (reference sequence). The CDR3 totals 17 residues. CDR3 coding DNA: TGTGCCAGCAGCTTATTGGGCAGGGAGGGCCGGGGCACTGAAGCTTTCTTT. Amino acid sequence: CASSLLGREGRGTEAFF.

The chain combines TRBV11-3 with TRBJ1-1, with unresolved D. The germline CDR1 and CDR2 sequences are SGHNT and YENEEA. The germline V and J ends were trimmed by 1 base and 4 bases, with 10 bases remaining between them. The CDR3 runs 14 residues. The CDR3, as DNA: TGTGCCAGCAGCTTAGTTCCGGAAATCACTGAAGCTTTCTTT. Translation: CASSLVPEITEAFF.

The V call is TRBV19, the J call TRBJ2-2; D remains ambiguous. The CDR3 is 14 amino acids. Germline CDR1 LNHDA, CDR2 SQIVND (reference sequence). The V end lost 2 bases, the J end lost 4 bases, and 8 bases lay between the germline ends. CDR3 nucleotide sequence: TGTGCCAGTAGTATACTGACCAGCACCGGGGAGCTGTTTTTT. The encoded protein is CASSILTSTGELFF.